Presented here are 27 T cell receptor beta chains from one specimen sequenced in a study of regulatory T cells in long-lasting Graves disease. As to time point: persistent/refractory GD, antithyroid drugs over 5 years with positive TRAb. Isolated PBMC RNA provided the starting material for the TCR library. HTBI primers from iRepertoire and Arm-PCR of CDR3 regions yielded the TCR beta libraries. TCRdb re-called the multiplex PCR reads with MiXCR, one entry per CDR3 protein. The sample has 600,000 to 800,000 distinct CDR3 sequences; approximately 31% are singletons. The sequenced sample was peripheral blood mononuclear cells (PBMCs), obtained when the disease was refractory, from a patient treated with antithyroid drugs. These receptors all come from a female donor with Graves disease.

This CDR3 is CASSSNLDWSYEQYF. The CDR3 DNA follows: TGTGCCAGCAGTTCCAACCTCGATTGGTCCTACGAGCAGTACTTC. This chain connects TRBV28 to TRBJ2-7, with no clear D. V shed 4 bases and J shed 1 base, with 14 bases lying between them. Germline CDR1 is MDHEN and CDR2 is SYDVKM. This CDR3 is 15 amino acids long.

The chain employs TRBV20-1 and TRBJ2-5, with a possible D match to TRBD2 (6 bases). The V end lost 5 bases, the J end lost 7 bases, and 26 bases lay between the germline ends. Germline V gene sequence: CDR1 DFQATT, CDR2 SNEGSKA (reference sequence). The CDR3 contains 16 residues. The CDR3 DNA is TGCAGTGCTCGCACCATCGCGGGAAACTCCGGGGGGACCCAGTACTTC. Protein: CSARTIAGNSGGTQYF.

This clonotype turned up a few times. The CDR3, as DNA: TGTGCCAGCAGCTTGAAGATTAGGCCTGAAGCTTTCTTT. Its translation is CASSLKIRPEAFF. The chain recombines TRBV5-6 with TRBJ1-1; D is undetermined. The CDR3 is 13 amino acids. The V and J ends lost 1 base and 6 bases respectively, with 10 bases between them. Germline V gene lookup returns CDR1 SGHDT and CDR2 YYEEEE. The variable domain in full, completed from reference TRBV5-6 and TRBJ1-1, reads DAGVTQSPTHLIKTRGQQVTLRCSPKSGHDTVSWYQQALGQGPQFIFQYYEEEERQRGNFPDRFSGHQFPNYSSELNVNALLLGDSALYLCASSLKIRPEAFFGQGTRLTVV.

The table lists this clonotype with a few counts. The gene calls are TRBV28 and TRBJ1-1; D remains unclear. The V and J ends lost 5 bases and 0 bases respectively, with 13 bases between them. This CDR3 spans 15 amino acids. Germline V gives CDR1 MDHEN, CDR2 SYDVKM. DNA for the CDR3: TGTGCCAGCAGTACTTATAGGAGAATGAACACTGAAGCTTTCTTT. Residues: CASSTYRRMNTEAFF. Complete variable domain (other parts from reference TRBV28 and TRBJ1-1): DVKVTQSSRYLVKRTGEKVFLECVQDMDHENMFWYRQDPGLGLRLIYFSYDVKMKEKGDIPEGYSVSREKKERFSLILESASTNQTSMYLCASSTYRRMNTEAFFGQGTRLTVV.

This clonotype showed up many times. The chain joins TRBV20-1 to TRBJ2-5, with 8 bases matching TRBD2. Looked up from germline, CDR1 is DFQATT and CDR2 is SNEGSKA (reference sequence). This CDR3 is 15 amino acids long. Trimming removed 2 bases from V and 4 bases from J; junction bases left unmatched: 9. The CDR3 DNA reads TGCAGTGCTAGAACGGGAGGGCCGGGCCGAGAGACCCAGTACTTC. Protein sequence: CSARTGGPGRETQYF.

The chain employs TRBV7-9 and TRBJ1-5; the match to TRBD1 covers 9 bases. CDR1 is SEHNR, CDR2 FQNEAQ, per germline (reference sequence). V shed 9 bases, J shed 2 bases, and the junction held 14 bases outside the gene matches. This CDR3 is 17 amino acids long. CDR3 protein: CASSAGQGRPRNQPQHF. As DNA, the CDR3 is TGTGCCAGTAGCGCGGGACAGGGTCGACCGCGCAATCAGCCCCAGCATTTT.

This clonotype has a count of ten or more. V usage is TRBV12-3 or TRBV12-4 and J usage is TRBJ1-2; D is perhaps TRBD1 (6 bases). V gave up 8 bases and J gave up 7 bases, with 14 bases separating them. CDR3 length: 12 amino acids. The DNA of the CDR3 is TGTGCCAGCTCCCAGGGGTACGCTGGCTACACCTTC. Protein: CASSQGYAGYTF.

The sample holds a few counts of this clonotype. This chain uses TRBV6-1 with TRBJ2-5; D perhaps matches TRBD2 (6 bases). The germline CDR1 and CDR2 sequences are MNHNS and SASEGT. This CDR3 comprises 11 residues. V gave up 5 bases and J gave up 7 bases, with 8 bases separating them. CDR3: CASSTGGTQYF. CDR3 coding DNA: TGTGCCAGCAGTACCGGGGGGACCCAGTACTTC.

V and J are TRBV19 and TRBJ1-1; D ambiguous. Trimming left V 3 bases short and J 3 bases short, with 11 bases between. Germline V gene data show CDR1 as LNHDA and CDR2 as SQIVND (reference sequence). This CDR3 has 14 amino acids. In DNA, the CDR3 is TGTGCCAGTAGTATCGTAAGCGGCTACACTGAAGCTTTCTTT. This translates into CASSIVSGYTEAFF.

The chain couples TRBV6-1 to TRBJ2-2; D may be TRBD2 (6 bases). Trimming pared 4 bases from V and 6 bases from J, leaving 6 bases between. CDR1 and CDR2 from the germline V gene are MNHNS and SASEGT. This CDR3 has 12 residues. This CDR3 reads CASSASAGELFF. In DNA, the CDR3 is TGTGCCAGCAGTGCTAGCGCCGGGGAGCTGTTTTTT.

The CDR3: CASRDPSGRAFGELFF. The CDR3 DNA is TGTGCCAGCAGGGATCCTAGCGGGAGGGCCTTCGGGGAGCTGTTTTTT. The chain joins TRBV12-3 or TRBV12-4 to TRBJ2-2, with 12 positions matching TRBD2. The CDR3 totals 16 residues. Trimming removed 6 bases from V and 7 bases from J; junction bases left unmatched: 9.

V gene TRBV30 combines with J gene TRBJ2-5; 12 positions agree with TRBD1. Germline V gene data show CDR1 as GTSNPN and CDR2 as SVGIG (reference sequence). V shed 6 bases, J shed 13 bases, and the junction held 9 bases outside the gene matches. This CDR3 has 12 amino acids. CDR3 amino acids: CACTGTGGPAYF. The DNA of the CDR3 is TGTGCCTGTACCGGGACAGGGGGCCCGGCGTACTTC.

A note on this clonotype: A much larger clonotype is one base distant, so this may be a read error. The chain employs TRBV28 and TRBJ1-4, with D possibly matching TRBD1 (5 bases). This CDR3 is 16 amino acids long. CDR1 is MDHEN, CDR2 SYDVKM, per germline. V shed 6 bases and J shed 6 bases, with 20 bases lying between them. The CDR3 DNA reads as TGTGCCAGCAGCTTCCCCAACAGGATCGGTCATGAAAAACTGTTTTTT. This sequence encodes CASSFPNRIGHEKLFF.

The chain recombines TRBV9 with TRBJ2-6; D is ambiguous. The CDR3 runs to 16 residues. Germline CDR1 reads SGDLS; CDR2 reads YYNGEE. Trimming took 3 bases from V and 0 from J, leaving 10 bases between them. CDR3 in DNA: TGTGCCAGCAGCGCTCAACACCTCTCTGGGGCCAACGTCCTGACTTTC. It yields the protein CASSAQHLSGANVLTF. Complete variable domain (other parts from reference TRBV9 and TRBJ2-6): DSGVTQTPKHLITATGQRVTLRCSPRSGDLSVYWYQQSLDQGLQFLIQYYNGEERAKGNILERFSAQQFPDLHSELNLSSLELGDSALYFCASSAQHLSGANVLTFGAGSRLTVL.

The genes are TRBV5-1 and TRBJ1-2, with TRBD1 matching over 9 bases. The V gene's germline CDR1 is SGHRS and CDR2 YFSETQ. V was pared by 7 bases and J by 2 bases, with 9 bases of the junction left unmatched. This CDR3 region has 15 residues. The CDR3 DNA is TGCGCCAGCGTTCCAGGGACAGGGAGGAACTATGGCTACACCTTC. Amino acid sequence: CASVPGTGRNYGYTF.

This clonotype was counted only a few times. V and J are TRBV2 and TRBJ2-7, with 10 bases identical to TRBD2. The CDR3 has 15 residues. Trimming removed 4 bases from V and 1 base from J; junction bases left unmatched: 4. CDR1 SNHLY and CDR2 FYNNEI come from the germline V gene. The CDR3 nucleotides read TGTGCCAGCAGTGGTATACTAGCGGGGTCCTACGAGCAGTACTTC. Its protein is CASSGILAGSYEQYF.

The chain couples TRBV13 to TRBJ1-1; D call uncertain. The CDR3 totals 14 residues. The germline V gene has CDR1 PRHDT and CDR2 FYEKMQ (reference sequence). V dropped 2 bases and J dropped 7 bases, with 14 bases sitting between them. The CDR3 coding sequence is TGTGCCAGCAGCTTATACAGTTATGTTGGTGAAGCTTTCTTT. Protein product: CASSLYSYVGEAFF.

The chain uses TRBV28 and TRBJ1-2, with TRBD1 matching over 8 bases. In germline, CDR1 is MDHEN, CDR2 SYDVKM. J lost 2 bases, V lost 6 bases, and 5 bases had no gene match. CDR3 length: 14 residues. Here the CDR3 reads CASRGTGMNYGYTF. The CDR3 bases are TGTGCCAGCAGGGGGACAGGAATGAACTATGGCTACACCTTC.

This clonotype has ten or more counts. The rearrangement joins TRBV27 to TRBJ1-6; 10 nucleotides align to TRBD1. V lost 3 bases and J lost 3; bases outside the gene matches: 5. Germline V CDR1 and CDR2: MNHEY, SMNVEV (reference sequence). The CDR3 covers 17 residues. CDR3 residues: CASSFTTGGGYNSPLHF. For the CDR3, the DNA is TGTGCCAGCAGTTTCACGACAGGGGGCGGCTATAATTCACCCCTCCACTTT.

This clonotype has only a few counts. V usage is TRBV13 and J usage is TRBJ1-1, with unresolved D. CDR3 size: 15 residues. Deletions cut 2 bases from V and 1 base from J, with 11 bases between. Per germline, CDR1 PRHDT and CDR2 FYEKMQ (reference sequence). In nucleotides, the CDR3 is TGTGCCAGCAGCTTATTAACAGAGACGAACACTGAAGCTTTCTTT. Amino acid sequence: CASSLLTETNTEAFF.

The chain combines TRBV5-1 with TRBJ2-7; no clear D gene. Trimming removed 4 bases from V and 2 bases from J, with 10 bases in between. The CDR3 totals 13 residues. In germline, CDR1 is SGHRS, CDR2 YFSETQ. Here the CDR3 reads CASSIQETYEQYF. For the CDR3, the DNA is TGCGCCAGCAGCATTCAGGAAACCTACGAGCAGTACTTC. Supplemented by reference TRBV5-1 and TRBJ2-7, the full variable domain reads KAGVTQTPRYLIKTRGQQVTLSCSPISGHRSVSWYQQTPGQGLQFLFEYFSETQRNKGNFPGRFSGRQFSNSRSEMNVSTLELGDSALYLCASSIQETYEQYFGPGTRLTVT.

In DNA form, the CDR3 reads TGCAGCGTTGCGGGACCCAAAGGAGAGACCCAGTACTTC. This codes for CSVAGPKGETQYF. The chain combines TRBV29-1 with TRBJ2-5; tentatively, D is TRBD1 or TRBD2 (5 bases each). Germline CDR1 SQVTM, CDR2 ANQGSEA. The CDR3 is 13 amino acids. Trimming took off 4 bases at V and 4 bases at J, with 13 bases between the two ends.

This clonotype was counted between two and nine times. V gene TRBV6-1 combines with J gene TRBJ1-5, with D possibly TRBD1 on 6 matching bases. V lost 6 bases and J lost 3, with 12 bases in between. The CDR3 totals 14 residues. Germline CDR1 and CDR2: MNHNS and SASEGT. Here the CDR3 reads CASSAGDPNQPQHF. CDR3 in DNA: TGTGCCAGCAGCGCAGGGGACCCCAATCAGCCCCAGCATTTT.

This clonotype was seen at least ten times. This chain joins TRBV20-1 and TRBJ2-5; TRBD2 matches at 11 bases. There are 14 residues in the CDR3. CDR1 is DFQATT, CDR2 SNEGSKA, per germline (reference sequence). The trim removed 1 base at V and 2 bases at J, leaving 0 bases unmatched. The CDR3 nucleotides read TGCAGTGCTAGAGTAGCGGGAGGGCAAGAGACCCAGTACTTC. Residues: CSARVAGGQETQYF.

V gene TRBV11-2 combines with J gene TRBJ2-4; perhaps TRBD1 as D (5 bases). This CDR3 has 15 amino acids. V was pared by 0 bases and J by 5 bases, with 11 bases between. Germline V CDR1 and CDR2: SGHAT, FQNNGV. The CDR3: CASSLDRAGQNIQYF. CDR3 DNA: TGTGCCAGCAGCTTAGATCGGGCAGGGCAAAACATTCAGTACTTC.

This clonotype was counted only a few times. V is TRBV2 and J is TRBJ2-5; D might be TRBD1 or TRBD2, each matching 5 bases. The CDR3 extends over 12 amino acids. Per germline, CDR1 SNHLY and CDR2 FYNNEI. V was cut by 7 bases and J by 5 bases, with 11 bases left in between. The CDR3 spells CASMRGDETQYF. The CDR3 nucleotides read TGTGCCAGCATGCGAGGGGATGAGACCCAGTACTTC.

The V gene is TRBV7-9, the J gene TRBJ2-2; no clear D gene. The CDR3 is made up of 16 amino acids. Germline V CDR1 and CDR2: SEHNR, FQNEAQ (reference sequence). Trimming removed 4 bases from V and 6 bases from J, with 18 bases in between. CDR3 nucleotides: TGTGCCAGCAGCTCCCTAGAGTCCCGGGTTGCCGGGGAGCTGTTTTTT. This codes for CASSSLESRVAGELFF.